This entry lists 15 T cell receptor beta chains sequenced from one sample in a study of cytomegalovirus exposure and HLA in healthy donors. Primers for the PCR totalled 60 Vbeta and 13 Jbeta. TCRdb's table, derived via immunoSEQ multiplex PCR, lists solely in-frame clones and lacks some. The data hold around 87,000 clones, with 81% observed a single time. Sequencing input: PBMCs. The source is a girl aged 2 to 9 in good health and CMV-seropositive.

V usage is TRBV27 and J usage is TRBJ2-1; the match to TRBD2 covers 13 bases. The V gene end was trimmed by 6 bases and the J gene end by 7 bases; junction bases not matched to a gene: 6. Germline V CDR1 and CDR2: MNHEY, SMNVEV (reference sequence). The CDR3 totals 15 residues. CDR3 nucleotide sequence: TGTGCCAGCAGACTAGCGGGAGGGTGGGGAAATGAGCAGTTCTTC. Protein: CASRLAGGWGNEQFF.

This chain joins TRBV15 and TRBJ2-7, with D possibly TRBD1 on 6 matching bases. The V and J ends lost 1 base and 8 bases respectively, with 18 bases between them. Looked up from germline, CDR1 is LNHNV and CDR2 is YYDKDF (reference sequence). This CDR3 contains 15 residues. The CDR3 is CATSRGRQAGFKQYF. The CDR3 nucleotides read TGTGCCACCAGCAGAGGGAGACAGGCTGGGTTCAAGCAGTACTTC.

This chain links TRBV18 with TRBJ1-2; TRBD1 aligns across 7 bases. CDR3 length: 15 amino acids. The V segment lost 1 base and the J segment 6 bases; nucleotides outside the gene matches: 8. Germline lookup yields CDR1 KGHSH and CDR2 LQKENI. The CDR3 loop is CASSPQPGQRNGYTF. In nucleotides, the CDR3 is TGTGCCAGCTCACCACAACCGGGACAGCGAAATGGCTACACCTTC.

This clone was found once. This chain connects TRBV9 to TRBJ2-7; possibly TRBD1 for D (5 bases). The V end lost 0 bases, the J end lost 3 bases, and 16 bases lay between the germline ends. Germline CDR1 reads SGDLS; CDR2 reads YYNGEE. This CDR3 spans 16 amino acids. The CDR3 bases are TGTGCCAGCAGCGTAGGTGGGGCCAGCCGAATCTACGAGCAGTACTTC. This encodes CASSVGGASRIYEQYF.

The chain recombines TRBV9 with TRBJ1-1, with D possibly being TRBD1 (5 bases). The CDR3 runs to 14 residues. V lost 0 bases to trimming and J lost 8 bases, with 14 bases between them. Germline V gene sequence: CDR1 SGDLS, CDR2 YYNGEE. The CDR3 bases are TGTGCCAGCAGCGTAGTTCAGGGAGGGTCGGAAGCTTTCTTT. It codes for CASSVVQGGSEAFF. Full variable domain (remainder filled in from reference TRBV9 and TRBJ1-1): DSGVTQTPKHLITATGQRVTLRCSPRSGDLSVYWYQQSLDQGLQFLIQYYNGEERAKGNILERFSAQQFPDLHSELNLSSLELGDSALYFCASSVVQGGSEAFFGQGTRLTVV.

The chain is built from TRBV30 and TRBJ1-2, with D perhaps matching TRBD1 (5 bases). V was shortened by 0 bases and J by 5 bases, with 7 bases between the two germline ends. This CDR3 is 12 amino acids long. CDR1 GTSNPN and CDR2 SVGIG come from the germline V gene (reference sequence). DNA of the CDR3: TGTGCCTGGAGTGTAGGGGTTTATGGCTACACCTTC. It specifies CAWSVGVYGYTF.

This chain links TRBV6-6 with TRBJ2-5, with 9 bases aligning to TRBD1. The J call could be wrong; TRBJ2-7 is a better fit for the DNA end. The CDR3 is 14 residues long. The germline CDR1 and CDR2 sequences are MNHNY and SVGAGI (reference sequence). For the CDR3, the DNA is TGTGCCAGCAGGCTAGACAGGGGGTCGTACGAGCAGTACTTC. As protein: CASRLDRGSYEQYF.

The V call is TRBV6-1, the J call TRBJ1-4, with TRBD1 as a possible D gene (6 bases). The CDR3 is 15 amino acids. V shed 3 bases and J shed 10 bases, with 18 bases lying between them. Germline lookup yields CDR1 MNHNS and CDR2 SASEGT. CDR3 coding DNA: TGTGCCAGCAGTGAGGGGGGGGCAGGGATGGGAAAACTGTTTTTT. It codes for CASSEGGAGMGKLFF.

In DNA form, the CDR3 reads TGTGCCAGCAGCTCCCAGGGAAGTGAAGCTTTCTTT. The encoded protein is CASSSQGSEAFF. The chain joins TRBV7-9 to TRBJ1-1; tentatively, D is TRBD1 (5 bases). CDR1 and CDR2 (germline): SEHNR, FQNEAQ (reference sequence). Trimming took off 4 bases at V and 7 bases at J, with 10 bases between the two ends. The CDR3 has 12 residues.

The CDR3 region has the DNA TGTGCCAGCAGTTACGGGGCGCCCCACATTAACACTGAAGCTTTCTTT. It encodes CASSYGAPHINTEAFF. The chain carries TRBV6-5 and TRBJ1-1; the D gene is possibly TRBD1 (5 bases). Trimming cost V 2 bases and J 2 bases, with 15 bases left between them. This CDR3 region has 16 residues. Looked up from germline, CDR1 is MNHEY and CDR2 is SVGAGI.

This clone was picked up a small number of times. V gene TRBV5-6 combines with J gene TRBJ1-1, with 7 bases identical to TRBD1. The germline gives CDR1 SGHDT, CDR2 YYEEEE. V lost 0 bases, J lost 2 bases, and 1 base stayed unmatched. The CDR3 loop spans 14 amino acids. CDR3 protein: CASSLDRGNTEAFF. The CDR3 nucleotides are TGTGCCAGCAGCTTGGACAGGGGTAACACTGAAGCTTTCTTT.

The V call is TRBV29-1, the J call TRBJ1-3; D unclear. This CDR3 is built from 12 residues. Germline V gene sequence: CDR1 SQVTM, CDR2 ANQGSEA. V was clipped by 5 bases and J by 8 bases, with 13 bases between them. In DNA, the CDR3 is TGCAGCGTTACCAAGGCGGAGGACACCATATATTTT. Its protein is CSVTKAEDTIYF.

CDR3 in DNA: TGCGCCAGCAGCAGCCAGACAGGGGGCGGTTGGGACACTGAAGCTTTCTTT. It encodes CASSSQTGGGWDTEAFF. The rearrangement uses TRBV5-1 and TRBJ1-1; 10 positions match TRBD1. Germline CDR1 and CDR2: SGHRS and YFSETQ. Unmatched junction bases numbered 12, after V lost 4 bases and J lost 3 bases. There are 17 residues in the CDR3.

The V call is TRBV28, the J call TRBJ2-1; maybe TRBD2 (5 bases). Germline V gives CDR1 MDHEN, CDR2 SYDVKM. Deletions cut 5 bases from V and 9 bases from J, with 14 bases between. The CDR3 totals 13 residues. As DNA, the CDR3 is TGTGCCAGCAGTACATACACCGAGGGTGAGCAGTTCTTC. Residues: CASSTYTEGEQFF.

This chain joins TRBV5-1 and TRBJ2-7; the D is unclear. V was cut by 0 bases and J by 7 bases, with 11 bases left in between. Germline CDR1 and CDR2: SGHRS and YFSETQ. This CDR3 is built from 13 residues. CDR3 nucleotide sequence: TGCGCCAGCAGCTTGGGCTCCCCAGAAGAGCAGTACTTC. It specifies CASSLGSPEEQYF.